The 9 T cell receptor beta chains below all came from one sample that was sequenced in a study of blood T cell repertoires in COVID-19 (dated by TCRdb to 2020 to 2022). Receptors were amplified or captured by the immunoSEQ multiplex PCR assay. Here the immuneACCESS table is served through TCRdb, limited to in-frame sequences with V and J called. Missing clones are a known gap in these copies; in checked studies unresolved V genes cover under half, and the rest lacks a known reason. The sample table shows about 240,000 clones, and roughly 85% are seen once. The ten top clones hold around 5.5% of the sample. Sequencing used peripheral blood. The receptors originated from a man between 50 and 59 years old with COVID-19, enrolled during active disease.

V and J are TRBV27 and TRBJ2-3; TRBD1 agrees at 10 bases. The CDR3 covers 19 residues. Germline values: CDR1 MNHEY, CDR2 SMNVEV (reference sequence). Trimming removed 5 bases from V and 1 base from J; junction bases left unmatched: 15. This chain's CDR3 is CASSHYNYDRGRGTDTQYF. For the CDR3, the DNA is TGTGCCAGCAGTCACTACAACTATGACAGGGGGCGAGGCACAGATACGCAGTATTTT.

The CDR3 nucleotides are TGTGCCAGCTCACCAACAGGGTTCTCTGGAAACACCATATATTTT. It translates to CASSPTGFSGNTIYF. This chain joins TRBV18 and TRBJ1-3; D may be TRBD1 (6 bases). The CDR3 loop spans 15 amino acids. With 2 bases removed from V and 0 bases from J, the gap between germline ends came to 8 bases. Germline V gene sequence: CDR1 KGHSH, CDR2 LQKENI. The whole variable domain, remainder taken from reference TRBV18 and TRBJ1-3, is NAGVMQNPRHLVRRRGQEARLRCSPMKGHSHVYWYRQLPEEGLKFMVYLQKENIIDESGMPKERFSAEFPKEGPSILRIQQVVRGDSAAYFCASSPTGFSGNTIYFGEGSWLTVV.

This rearrangement joins TRBV19 to TRBJ1-2, with TRBD1 as a possible D gene (6 bases). With 5 bases removed from V and 8 bases from J, the gap between germline ends came to 18 bases. CDR1 and CDR2 (germline): LNHDA, SQIVND (reference sequence). The CDR3 loop spans 14 amino acids. In DNA form, the CDR3 reads TGTGCCAGTAGTCCAACCGGGACATCGGTAGGCTACACCTTC. It translates to CASSPTGTSVGYTF. Variable domain in full (rest from reference TRBV19 and TRBJ1-2): DGGITQSPKYLFRKEGQNVTLSCEQNLNHDAMYWYRQDPGQGLRLIYYSQIVNDFQKGDIAEGYSVSREKKESFPLTVTSAQKNPTAFYLCASSPTGTSVGYTFGSGTRLTVV.

The V gene is TRBV12-1, the J gene TRBJ2-7; the table assigns TRBD1, which was not confirmed against the DNA. TRBV12-1 is shown as a pseudogene. This CDR3 contains 14 residues. As DNA, the CDR3 is TGTGCCAGCAGCTTTACCTGGGGGCAGTACGAGCAGTACTTC. The encoded protein is CASSFTWGQYEQYF.

This clone came up once. The rearrangement links TRBV5-6 to TRBJ2-1, with TRBD2 identical over 11 bases. The germline gives CDR1 SGHDT, CDR2 YYEEEE. The CDR3 runs 17 residues. The ends lost 4 bases at V and 0 bases at J; junction bases unmatched: 6. The CDR3 is CASSRTSGGHSYNEQFF. The DNA for the CDR3 is TGTGCCAGCAGCCGTACTAGCGGGGGACACTCCTACAATGAGCAGTTCTTC.

This rearrangement joins TRBV10-3 to TRBJ2-7, with D perhaps TRBD2 (7 bases). V lost 3 bases and J 6 bases, leaving 15 bases between the germline ends. This CDR3 has 14 residues. CDR1 is ENHRY, CDR2 SYGVKD, per germline. The CDR3 protein is CAISEAGHNGEQYF. CDR3 DNA: TGTGCCATCAGTGAAGCGGGACATAACGGCGAGCAGTACTTC.

The chain links TRBV9 to TRBJ1-1; the D gene is possibly TRBD1 (6 bases). Looked up from germline, CDR1 is SGDLS and CDR2 is YYNGEE. V was shortened by 5 bases and J by 3 bases, with 17 bases between the two germline ends. This CDR3 region has 15 residues. The CDR3 bases are TGTGCCAGCAGGGCCCTGCAGGCAGGGGACACTGAAGCTTTCTTT. Translation gives CASRALQAGDTEAFF.

The V call is TRBV5-1, the J call TRBJ2-3, with 9 positions matching TRBD2. V lost 4 bases to trimming and J lost 3 bases; unmatched junction nucleotides: 12. The CDR3 is made up of 17 amino acids. CDR1 and CDR2 (germline): SGHRS, YFSETQ. CDR3 nucleotides: TGCGCCAGCAGCCCCTATTTCGGTAGCGGGGGTACAGATACGCAGTATTTT. Protein product: CASSPYFGSGGTDTQYF.

The chain uses TRBV11-1 and TRBJ2-1; 13 bases line up with TRBD2. Germline values: CDR1 SGHAT, CDR2 FQDESV (reference sequence). There are 16 residues in the CDR3. Trimming took 5 bases from V and 8 from J; bases not matched to a gene: 9. CDR3 sequence (DNA): TGTGCCAGCAGCCGCACTAGCGGGGGGGCGAACTATGAGCAGTTCTTC. This gives the protein CASSRTSGGANYEQFF.